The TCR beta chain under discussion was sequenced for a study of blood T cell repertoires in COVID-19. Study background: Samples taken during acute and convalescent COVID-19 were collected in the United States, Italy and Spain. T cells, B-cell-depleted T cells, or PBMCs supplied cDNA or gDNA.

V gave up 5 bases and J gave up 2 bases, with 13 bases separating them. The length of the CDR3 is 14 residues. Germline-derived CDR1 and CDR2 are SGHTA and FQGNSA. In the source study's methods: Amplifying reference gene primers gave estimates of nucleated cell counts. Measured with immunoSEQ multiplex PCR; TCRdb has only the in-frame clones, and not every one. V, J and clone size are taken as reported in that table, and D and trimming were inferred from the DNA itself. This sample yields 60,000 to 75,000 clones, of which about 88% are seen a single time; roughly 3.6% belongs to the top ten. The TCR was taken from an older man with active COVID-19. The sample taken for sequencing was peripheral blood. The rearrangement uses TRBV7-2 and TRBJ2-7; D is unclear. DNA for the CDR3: TGTGCCAGCAGCCACGGGTCGGAGCCCTACGAGCAGTACTTC. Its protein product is CASSHGSEPYEQYF.